What follows is one T cell receptor (beta chain) and its context. What it binds is unknown. Controls had myeloablative marrow grafts with methotrexate and calcineurin inhibitor, sampled at 1 year. TCRdb's table, derived via immunoSEQ multiplex PCR, lists solely in-frame clones and lacks some. The repertoire holds about 22,000 clones, with around 90% as singletons. V was cut by 2 bases and J by 1 base, with 6 bases left in between. CDR3 size: 15 residues. Germline CDR1 reads SGHTA; CDR2 reads FQGNSA. This record comes from a study of T cells after posttransplantation cyclophosphamide. Study results and limitations: TRB overlap between skin or GI tissue T cells and blood was limited.

The starting material was PBMCs, obtained after an allogeneic stem cell transplant with a calcineurin inhibitor and methotrexate. This chain links TRBV7-2 with TRBJ2-6, with D perhaps matching TRBD1 (5 bases). This clonotype originated in a female patient aged 50-60 years who received an allogeneic stem cell transplant from an unrelated donor, was CMV-positive, and had chronic GVHD only. Part of the T cells may come from the graft donor. The chain's CDR3 is CASSLRQSGANVLTF. The CDR3 DNA is TGTGCCAGCAGCTTAAGACAGTCTGGGGCCAACGTCCTGACTTTC.